The 27 T cell receptor beta chains reported below all come from one sample, sequenced in a study of vaccination and CD4 T cells after COVID-19. Treatment given: roughly 10-day PBMC culture with coronavirus spike peptide pools or control peptides (ViraFEST assay). At the Johns Hopkins FTIC core, DNA taken from cultured CD4+ T cells was sequenced by way of the Oncomine TCR Beta short-read assay. TCRdb re-derived calls from the PCR reads in MiXCR, one entry per CDR3 protein. The repertoire includes about 19,000 distinct CDR3 sequences, 45% to 65% of them detected once, and 10% sits in the top ten. These receptors have no identified antigens. The sample consisted of CD4+ T cells from blood, cultured in vitro, taken before SARS-CoV-2 vaccination. The source is a human donor who had recovered from COVID-19.

This clonotype was counted only a few times. V and J are TRBV7-3 and TRBJ1-6; D unclear. Germline CDR1 SGHTA, CDR2 FQGTGA. The CDR3 spans 14 residues. Trimming stripped 5 bases from V and 7 bases from J, with 12 bases between. As DNA, the CDR3 is TGTGCCAGCAGCCTACTTCATAGGAATTCACCCCTCCACTTT. It translates to CASSLLHRNSPLHF.

The rearrangement joins TRBV6-5 to TRBJ1-1; D not certain. V lost 2 bases to trimming and J lost 1 base, with 14 bases between them. The CDR3 length is 16 residues. Germline V gene sequence: CDR1 MNHEY, CDR2 SVGAGI. For the CDR3, the DNA is TGTGCCAGCAGTTACCGGTACGGGCACGCGAACACTGAAGCTTTCTTT. Translation: CASSYRYGHANTEAFF.

The V gene is TRBV19, the J gene TRBJ1-5; TRBD1 might be the D (6 bases). This CDR3 spans 15 amino acids. V lost 6 bases to trimming and J lost 3 bases, with 15 bases between them. Germline V CDR1 and CDR2: LNHDA, SQIVND (reference sequence). CDR3 sequence (DNA): TGTGCCAGTAGAAACGGACAGAACTACAATCAGCCCCAGCATTTT. Translating it yields CASRNGQNYNQPQHF.

In its sample, this clonotype was seen a few times. J is TRBJ1-5 and V is TRBV18, with unresolved D. The CDR3 consists of 13 residues. Germline-derived CDR1 and CDR2 are KGHSH and LQKENI. V lost 2 bases and J 4 bases, leaving 6 bases between the germline ends. DNA of the CDR3: TGTGCCAGCTCACCAACGAGAAATCAGCCCCAGCATTTT. Translating gives CASSPTRNQPQHF.

This clonotype has just one count. J is TRBJ2-5 and V is TRBV29-1; no firm D call. The CDR3 totals 14 residues. Between the trimmed V and J ends, which lost 7 bases and 5 bases, there was a span of 20 bases. Germline V gene sequence: CDR1 SQVTM, CDR2 ANQGSEA. In DNA, the CDR3 is TGCAGCGGGCGAAGGGCCGTGAGTCGGGAGACCCAGTACTTC. Protein product: CSGRRAVSRETQYF.

The V gene is TRBV19, the J gene TRBJ1-5; D gene uncertain. Germline V gene lookup returns CDR1 LNHDA and CDR2 SQIVND (reference sequence). With 0 bases removed from V and 8 bases from J, the gap between germline ends came to 8 bases. The CDR3 is made up of 13 amino acids. The CDR3 loop is CASSIDGEKPQHF. CDR3 in DNA: TGTGCCAGTAGTATAGACGGGGAGAAGCCCCAGCATTTT.

The V call is TRBV7-9, the J call TRBJ2-7, with D perhaps TRBD1 (6 bases). CDR3 length: 14 residues. Per the germline V gene, CDR1 is SEHNR and CDR2 is FQNEAQ (reference sequence). Deletions cut 1 base from V and 4 bases from J, with 11 bases between. The CDR3 nucleotides read TGTGCCAGCAGCTTAGTACAGGGTGGTTACGAGCAGTACTTC. Its translation: CASSLVQGGYEQYF.

This chain uses TRBV27 with TRBJ2-1; 8 bases are shared with TRBD2. Losses at the gene ends were 5 bases for V and 5 bases for J; bases not matched to a gene: 8. Germline V gene data show CDR1 as MNHEY and CDR2 as SMNVEV (reference sequence). The CDR3 runs to 15 residues. CDR3 coding DNA: TGTGCCAGCAGTCCCCCGACTAGCGAGAACAATGAGCAGTTCTTC. As protein: CASSPPTSENNEQFF.

This clonotype was counted only a few times. The V gene is TRBV2, the J gene TRBJ2-1; D assignment may be TRBD1 or TRBD2 (7 bases each). CDR3 size: 14 residues. The V end was cut by 4 bases, the J end by 4 bases, with 11 bases between. Germline V CDR1 and CDR2: SNHLY, FYNNEI. Written as DNA, the CDR3 is TGTGCCAGCAGTGGGCAGGGGGGGTACAATGAGCAGTTCTTC. Its protein is CASSGQGGYNEQFF. The full variable domain, in which reference TRBV2 and TRBJ2-1 provide the parts outside the CDR3, is EPEVTQTPSHQVTQMGQEVILRCVPISNHLYFYWYRQILGQKVEFLVSFYNNEISEKSEIFDDQFSVERPDGSNFTLKIRSTKLEDSAMYFCASSGQGGYNEQFFGPGTRLTVL.

V usage is TRBV20-1 and J usage is TRBJ2-7; no firm D call. This CDR3 contains 12 residues. Germline lookup yields CDR1 DFQATT and CDR2 SNEGSKA (reference sequence). V was pared by 7 bases and J by 7 bases, with 17 bases between. CDR3 DNA sequence: TGCAGTGGCAGACCTAGTTTCGATGAGCAGTACTTC. Its protein is CSGRPSFDEQYF.

This clonotype came up a few times. The rearrangement uses TRBV6-1 and TRBJ2-3; 8 bases fit TRBD1. This CDR3 is 13 amino acids long. Trimming removed 4 bases from V and 7 bases from J; junction bases left unmatched: 4. Germline V lookup: CDR1 MNHNS, CDR2 SASEGT. The CDR3 protein is CASSAHRGNTQYF. The CDR3 DNA sequence: TGTGCCAGCAGTGCCCACAGGGGGAATACGCAGTATTTT.

The genes are TRBV15 and TRBJ2-4, with 7 nucleotides matching TRBD2. The CDR3 runs to 16 residues. V shed 2 bases and J 7 bases; nucleotides not matched to a gene: 11. Looked up from germline, CDR1 is LNHNV and CDR2 is YYDKDF (reference sequence). This CDR3 is CATSRWREGGGNIQYF. CDR3 sequence (DNA): TGTGCCACCAGCAGATGGAGGGAGGGCGGTGGGAACATTCAGTACTTC. Combining the CDR3 with reference TRBV15 and TRBJ2-4 gives the whole variable domain DAMVIQNPRYQVTQFGKPVTLSCSQTLNHNVMYWYQQKSSQAPKLLFHYYDKDFNNEADTPDNFQSRRPNTSFCFLDIRSPGLGDTAMYLCATSRWREGGGNIQYFGAGTRLSVL.

The chain has TRBV19 and TRBJ2-1; D uncertain. V lost 4 bases, J lost 0 bases, and 10 bases lay in between. Per the germline V gene, CDR1 is LNHDA and CDR2 is SQIVND (reference sequence). The CDR3 length is 15 residues. CDR3 residues: CASSTRTGSYNEQFF. The CDR3 nucleotides read TGTGCCAGTAGTACCCGGACCGGCTCCTACAATGAGCAGTTCTTC.

The chain joins TRBV28 to TRBJ2-5; the match to TRBD1 covers 7 bases. V lost 10 bases and J lost 3; bases outside the gene matches: 8. Germline V gene data show CDR1 as MDHEN and CDR2 as SYDVKM. CDR3 length: 13 amino acids. CDR3 DNA: TGTGCCACCAAGGGCAGGGGGAAAGAGACCCAGTACTTC. Its protein product is CATKGRGKETQYF.

The V and J genes are TRBV6-1 and TRBJ2-1; 8 nucleotides match TRBD1. This CDR3 region has 16 residues. The J segment lost 7 bases and the V segment lost 6 bases, leaving 14 bases of the junction unmatched. Germline V lookup: CDR1 MNHNS, CDR2 SASEGT. The DNA for the CDR3 is TGTGCCAGCAGAACAGGGGGGTCTGGTTTGGGAAATGAGCAGTTCTTC. Translated: CASRTGGSGLGNEQFF.

The chain joins TRBV10-3 to TRBJ1-1; D unresolved. There are 14 residues in the CDR3. The germline V gene encodes CDR1 ENHRY and CDR2 SYGVKD. With 4 bases removed from V and 0 bases from J, the gap between germline ends came to 9 bases. The CDR3 sequence: CAISGGPMNTEAFF. As DNA, the CDR3 is TGTGCCATCAGTGGAGGGCCAATGAACACTGAAGCTTTCTTT.

The CDR3 DNA is TGCAGTGCTAGAGACAGTGGACAGGGGACTACTGAAGCTTTCTTT. This codes for CSARDSGQGTTEAFF. J is TRBJ1-1 and V is TRBV20-1, with TRBD1 matching 9 bases. The CDR3 has 15 residues. J was trimmed by 5 bases and V by 0 bases; bases with no gene match: 7. CDR1 is DFQATT and CDR2 is SNEGSKA in the germline V gene (reference sequence).

This clonotype was counted between two and nine times. The CDR3 is CSARGLTSVGSDTQYF. In DNA, the CDR3 is TGCAGTGCTAGAGGTCTTACTAGCGTCGGATCAGATACGCAGTATTTT. The J gene is TRBJ2-3, the V gene TRBV20-1; 7 bases are a match to TRBD2. J was trimmed by 4 bases and V by 1 base; bases with no gene match: 11. Germline CDR1 reads DFQATT; CDR2 reads SNEGSKA (reference sequence). The length of the CDR3 is 16 residues.

The chain employs TRBV6-1 and TRBJ1-5, with TRBD1 identical over 7 bases. Unmatched junction bases numbered 3, after V lost 2 bases and J lost 2 bases. The CDR3 totals 15 residues. Germline values: CDR1 MNHNS, CDR2 SASEGT. The CDR3 sequence is CASSEYRGGNQPQHF. The CDR3 DNA reads TGTGCCAGCAGTGAATACAGGGGTGGCAATCAGCCCCAGCATTTT.

This chain links TRBV20-1 with TRBJ1-5, with D possibly TRBD1 on 5 matching bases. V lost 5 bases, J lost 1 base, and 15 bases lay in between. Germline lookup yields CDR1 DFQATT and CDR2 SNEGSKA (reference sequence). This CDR3 is 15 amino acids long. CDR3 sequence: CSAGPTEGSNQPQHF. The CDR3 nucleotides are TGCAGTGCTGGGCCGACAGAAGGGAGCAATCAGCCCCAGCATTTT.

In this sample, this clonotype turned up a few times. This chain uses TRBV30 with TRBJ2-5; 9 nucleotides line up with TRBD1. There are 15 residues in the CDR3. V was clipped by 4 bases and J by 1 base; unmatched bases: 7. Germline lookup yields CDR1 GTSNPN and CDR2 SVGIG (reference sequence). CDR3 bases: TGTGCCTGGACACTGGGACAGGGCCTCCAAGAGACCCAGTACTTC. Translation gives CAWTLGQGLQETQYF.

The rearrangement links TRBV6-1 to TRBJ2-5; D is undetermined. The CDR3 extends over 12 amino acids. Germline CDR1 MNHNS, CDR2 SASEGT. The CDR3 spells CAIRGLQETQYF. Here the CDR3 DNA reads TGTGCAATACGAGGCCTCCAAGAGACCCAGTACTTC.

The chain employs TRBV29-1 and TRBJ1-2, with 8 positions matching TRBD1. CDR1 SQVTM and CDR2 ANQGSEA come from the germline V gene. The CDR3 length is 14 residues. The ends lost 1 base at V and 4 bases at J; junction bases unmatched: 5. As DNA, the CDR3 is TGCAGCGTTGAAGGGACAGGGAAGTCCTATGGCTACACCTTC. The encoded protein is CSVEGTGKSYGYTF.

This clonotype was observed a few times. V and J are TRBV10-3 and TRBJ2-5; no definite D call. The CDR3 runs to 13 residues. V was clipped by 0 bases and J by 5 bases, with 7 bases between them. Germline V gene sequence: CDR1 ENHRY, CDR2 SYGVKD. CDR3 region: CAISESLSETQYF. The CDR3 bases are TGTGCCATCAGTGAGTCCCTCTCGGAGACCCAGTACTTC.

This sequence joins TRBV20-1 and TRBJ2-7, with D maybe TRBD1 (6 bases). CDR1 DFQATT and CDR2 SNEGSKA come from the germline V gene (reference sequence). This CDR3 has 16 amino acids. Trimming took off 3 bases at V and 3 bases at J, with 21 bases between the two ends. The CDR3 protein is CSASSRSKVGGYEQYF. DNA of the CDR3: TGCAGTGCTAGCAGTAGATCAAAAGTAGGGGGCTACGAGCAGTACTTC.

This clonotype turned up a few times. The CDR3 nucleotides read TGCAGTGCCAAAGGCACAGGAGCCCTCTACGAGCAGTACTTC. Encoded protein: CSAKGTGALYEQYF. The V and J genes are TRBV20-1 and TRBJ2-7; TRBD1 might be the D (5 bases). Germline lookup yields CDR1 DFQATT and CDR2 SNEGSKA (reference sequence). The CDR3 is 14 amino acids. V lost 6 bases and J 3 bases, leaving 18 bases between the germline ends.

This clonotype was detected only once. V usage is TRBV2 and J usage is TRBJ2-7, with TRBD1 matching 8 bases. CDR1 is SNHLY, CDR2 FYNNEI, per germline. After removal of 3 bases from V and 5 bases from J, the junction contained 6 bases not matched to a gene. The CDR3 extends over 14 amino acids. The CDR3 sequence is CASSDQGAVDEQYF. The DNA of the CDR3 is TGTGCCAGCAGTGACCAGGGGGCTGTGGACGAGCAGTACTTC.